This T cell receptor (beta chain) emerged from a study of Graves' ophthalmopathy and Graves' hyperthyroidism. Study conclusions and caveats: At approximately 70% sensitivity and approximately 72% specificity, the model predicted progression of the ophthalmopathy.

This clonotype was recorded many times. Its antigen is not identified. Beta-chain TCR CDR3 regions were amplified from RNA transcripts. HTBI primers were used in a first-round RT-PCR, which preceded a second-round multiplex PCR. TCRdb re-analysed the multiplex PCR reads in MiXCR, keeping a single row per CDR3 protein. The sample lists 600,000 to 700,000 distinct CDR3 sequences, approximately 39% seen once, with more than 2.5% in the top ten. CDR3 length: 16 residues. The germline gives CDR1 KGHDR, CDR2 SFDVKD. V shed 4 bases, J shed 2 bases, and the junction held 7 bases outside the gene matches. Sample: peripheral blood. The chain joins TRBV24-1 to TRBJ2-3; 8 bases are shared with TRBD2. This sequence was found in an adult man with Graves' ophthalmopathy. The CDR3 here is CATSDNPGLDTDTQYF. The CDR3 bases are TGTGCCACCAGTGACAATCCGGGACTAGACACAGATACGCAGTATTTT.